This T cell receptor beta chain appears in the sequencing data of a study of technical replicates of blood from several donors. Sequencing was performed with immunoSEQ multiplex PCR; in TCRdb, only in-frame clones are kept and a portion is missing. The profile shows some 80,000 clones, around 96% of them singletons. Germline V gives CDR1 LGHNA, CDR2 YSLEER. V shed 1 base and J shed 2 bases, with 10 bases lying between them. This CDR3 is 15 amino acids long. The TCR originated in a human donor in good health. The sequenced sample was T cells isolated from PBMCs. The chain joins TRBV4-3 to TRBJ2-3; D is unresolved. The CDR3 loop reads CASSQGAYPTDTQYF. The CDR3 nucleotides are TGCGCCAGCAGCCAAGGGGCATACCCCACAGATACGCAGTATTTT.